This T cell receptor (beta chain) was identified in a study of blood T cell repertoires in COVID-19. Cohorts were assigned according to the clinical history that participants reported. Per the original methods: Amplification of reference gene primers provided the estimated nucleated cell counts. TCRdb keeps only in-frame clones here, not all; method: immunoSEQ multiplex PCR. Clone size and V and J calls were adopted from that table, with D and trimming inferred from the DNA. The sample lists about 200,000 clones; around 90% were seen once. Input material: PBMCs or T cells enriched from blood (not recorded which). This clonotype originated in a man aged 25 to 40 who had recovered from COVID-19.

For the CDR3, the DNA is TGTGCCAGCAGATTTGGGGCAGGGTATGCGGATACGCAGTATTTT. It specifies CASRFGAGYADTQYF. The J gene is TRBJ2-3, the V gene TRBV5-6, with D maybe TRBD1 (5 bases). The CDR3 is 15 residues long. CDR1 and CDR2 from the germline V gene are SGHDT and YYEEEE. The V gene lost 5 bases and the J gene lost 6 bases, with 19 bases spanning the gap.